This entry concerns a single T cell receptor (beta chain). Antigen specificity is unknown. Described time point: blood 4 weeks post-SBRT, at nephrectomy. The treatment here: 15 Gy SBRT to primary tumor, nephrectomy 4 weeks later. The sample comes from a study of radiation and T cells in renal cell carcinoma. General study points: Top tumor clonotypes rose in blood 2 weeks post-radiation, then contracted. Without pretreatment biopsies, baseline tumor clonotype presence was undetermined.

The assay was immunoSEQ multiplex PCR, and TCRdb's table has in-frame clones only and misses some. The sample carries roughly 160,000 clones, roughly 90% recorded once. The receptor comes from a woman between 45 and 60 years old with renal cell carcinoma. Sequenced material: blood, taken from a patient whose treatment included radiotherapy and nephrectomy.

Here the CDR3 reads CSAWDSYNEQFF. CDR3 DNA sequence: TGCAGCGCGTGGGACTCCTACAATGAGCAGTTCTTC. The chain links TRBV29-1 to TRBJ2-1; unclear D gene. The CDR3 runs to 12 residues. The germline V gene has CDR1 SQVTM and CDR2 ANQGSEA. V lost 7 bases, J lost 0 bases, and 7 bases lay in between.